This T cell receptor beta chain was retrieved from a study of blood T cell repertoires in COVID-19 (dated by TCRdb to about 2020). In terms of the full investigation: Collaborator samples came from the United States, Italy and Spain and covered acute and convalescent phases of COVID-19. Deeply sampled blood TCRbeta repertoires from subjects exposed to, actively infected with, or recovered from COVID-19 were included in the dataset. HLA class I and class II types, where available, came from metadata supplied by the sample provider rather than from assay-based typing. Sample metadata almost always included a de-identified subject ID, COVID-19 status, age in years and sex. The material from the prospective study consisted of cDNA or gDNA derived from T cells, B-cell-depleted T cells, or PBMCs. The samples were drawn from the first 160 participants of the ongoing ImmuneRACE study and from under 1,500 subjects provided by 6 global collaborators. A freely available public database, intended as a resource for researchers studying the immune response to SARS-CoV-2, is where the repertoires were released.

The immunoSEQ Assay, a bias-controlled multiplex PCR, was used to amplify TCRbeta CDR3 regions from genomic DNA. The study's own analysis went as follows. Within the assay, amplification of reference gene primers was used to estimate how many nucleated cells each sample contained. Sequence reads were collapsed and filtered to measure the absolute abundance of every unique TCRbeta CDR3 rearrangement. For each sample, productive Simpson clonality was calculated as the square root of Simpson's diversity index over productive rearrangements. TCRdb took over this immuneACCESS table, retaining in-frame rearrangements with V and J assigned. Such tables are incomplete; in checked studies, under half of the missing clones stem from an unresolved V gene, and the remainder is unexplained. V, J and clone size reflect that table, while D and trimming were determined from the DNA. The sample contains more than 45,000 clones, about 92% of them found a single time. Together, the top ten hold around 3.1% of the sample.

Each collaborating institution followed its own protocols to collect whole blood in K2EDTA tubes. For TCRbeta analysis, collaborators shipped samples as frozen whole blood, isolated PBMCs, or DNA extracted from either of those sample types. For this clone: Its cognate antigen has yet to be identified. No base quality information exists; no much larger clone differs at one position.

The paper as a whole reports these results and caveats: The quantity of clinical and demographic metadata differed by source and by participant and was supplied without curation.

CDR1 and CDR2 are drawn from the germline V gene: MNHNS, SASEGT. Measured from the cysteine to the phenylalanine, the CDR3 is 14 residues long. Of the read, only the CDR3 DNA is kept; its 42 bases are in frame from base 1. The V and J ends are trimmed by 0 bases and 8 bases, leaving 13 bases between them. In this chain, TRBV6-1 is recombined with TRBJ1-2; the D gene lacks a confident call. The sample comprised peripheral blood. The clonotype originates from a human donor in a cohort sampled during active COVID-19. The DNA sequence is as follows: TGTGCCAGCAGTGAAGCCCAGGTATCTCGGGGCTACACCTTC. It encodes CASSEAQVSRGYTF.